One sample yielded the 7 T cell receptor beta chains listed below, sequenced in a study of identical twins. TCRdb analysed the 5' RACE reads with MiXCR anew, one entry per CDR3 protein. The table records about 280,000 distinct CDR3 sequences, about 8.1% of them present only once. The same specimen was also included in a second study, on yellow fever vaccine responses in identical twins.

Sequencing was performed on memory (CD45RO+) T cells sorted from blood. The receptors originated from a woman younger than 30 in good health.

This clonotype was detected only a few times. The CDR3 protein is CASSLQPEGGGYTF. Here the CDR3 DNA reads TGTGCCAGCAGCTTACAACCTGAGGGTGGTGGCTACACCTTC. The chain carries TRBV7-2 and TRBJ1-2; D ambiguous. The V gene's germline CDR1 is SGHTA and CDR2 FQGNSA. V was cut by 2 bases and J by 7 bases, with 14 bases left in between. CDR3 length: 14 amino acids. Based on the CDR3 plus reference TRBV7-2 and TRBJ1-2, the full variable domain is GAGVSQSPSNKVTEKGKDVELRCDPISGHTALYWYRQSLGQGLEFLIYFQGNSAPDKSGLPSDRFSAERTGGSVSTLTIQRTQQEDSAVYLCASSLQPEGGGYTFGSGTRLTVV.

The chain is built from TRBV20-1 and TRBJ1-5, with D maybe TRBD1 (5 bases). CDR3 size: 12 residues. V was trimmed by 6 bases and J by 8 bases, leaving 14 bases between them. Per germline, CDR1 DFQATT and CDR2 SNEGSKA (reference sequence). Here the CDR3 DNA reads TGCAGTGCCCAGGCAGGGAAGGAGCCCCAGCATTTT. This gives the protein CSAQAGKEPQHF.

This clonotype was found many times. The chain recombines TRBV6-5 with TRBJ2-4, with D perhaps TRBD1 or TRBD2 (5 bases each). The length of the CDR3 is 14 residues. Germline CDR1 and CDR2: MNHEY and SVGAGI. V was clipped by 6 bases and J by 0 bases, with 9 bases between them. CDR3 sequence: CASRLGTAKNIQYF. The CDR3 DNA reads TGTGCCAGCAGACTCGGGACAGCCAAAAACATTCAGTACTTC.

The rearrangement joins TRBV12-3 or TRBV12-4 to TRBJ1-5; D not certain. Trimming stripped 1 base from V and 0 bases from J, with 10 bases between. The CDR3 sequence is 16 residues long. This CDR3 is CASSLETPYSNQPQHF. CDR3 sequence (DNA): TGTGCCAGCAGTTTAGAGACTCCCTATAGCAATCAGCCCCAGCATTTT.

A few counts support this clonotype. The rearrangement links TRBV6-4 to TRBJ2-3; D perhaps matches TRBD2 (6 bases). Germline values: CDR1 MRHNA, CDR2 SNTAGT. This CDR3 spans 14 amino acids. The germline V and J ends were trimmed by 2 bases and 2 bases, with 8 bases remaining between them. The CDR3 region has the DNA TGTGCCAGCAGTGACAGGGACTCCACAGATACGCAGTATTTT. It codes for CASSDRDSTDTQYF.

This clonotype was seen more than once but under ten times. The gene calls are TRBV5-1 and TRBJ2-4; D is ambiguous. This CDR3 is built from 16 residues. V gave up 4 bases and J gave up 1 base, with 15 bases separating them. Germline CDR1 is SGHRS and CDR2 is YFSETQ. In DNA, the CDR3 is TGCGCCAGCAGCACCGGCGACGGATTGGCCAAAAACATTCAGTACTTC. Its protein is CASSTGDGLAKNIQYF.

This clonotype was seen a few times. The chain has TRBV5-6 and TRBJ1-1; D gene ambiguous. Germline values: CDR1 SGHDT, CDR2 YYEEEE. CDR3 length equals 15 residues. V lost 7 bases and J lost 5, with 21 bases in between. The CDR3: CASEWWAAGVTEAFF. CDR3 nucleotides: TGTGCCAGCGAGTGGTGGGCCGCGGGCGTAACTGAAGCTTTCTTT.